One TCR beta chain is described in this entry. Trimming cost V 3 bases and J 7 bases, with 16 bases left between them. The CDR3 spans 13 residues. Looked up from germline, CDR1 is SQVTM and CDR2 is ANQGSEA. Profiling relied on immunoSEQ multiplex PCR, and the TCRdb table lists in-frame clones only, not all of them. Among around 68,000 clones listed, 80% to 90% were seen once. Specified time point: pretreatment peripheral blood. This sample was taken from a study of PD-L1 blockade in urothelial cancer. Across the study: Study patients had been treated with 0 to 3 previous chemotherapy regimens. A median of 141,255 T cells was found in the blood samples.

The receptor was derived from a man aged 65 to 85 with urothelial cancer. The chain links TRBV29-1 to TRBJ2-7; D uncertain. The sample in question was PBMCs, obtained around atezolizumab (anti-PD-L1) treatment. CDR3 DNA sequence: TGCAGCGTTGAGGAGACCCCCGGTGGGGAGCAGTACTTC. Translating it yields CSVEETPGGEQYF.